One and the same sample provided the 29 T cell receptor beta chains below, sequenced in a study of blood T cell repertoires in COVID-19. Sequencing used immunoSEQ multiplex PCR; TCRdb keeps in-frame clones, though not all of them. The sample consists of about 200,000 clones, about 85% of them appearing once. The sequencing sample was made of peripheral blood. The receptors originated from a man in his forties or fifties with acute or convalescent COVID-19.

The chain combines TRBV6-5 with TRBJ1-2; 7 bases align to TRBD1. Germline CDR1 MNHEY, CDR2 SVGAGI. V was pared by 2 bases and J by 4 bases, with 7 bases of the junction left unmatched. The CDR3 consists of 15 residues. The CDR3 sequence is CASSYDRVSGYGYTF. DNA of the CDR3: TGTGCCAGCAGTTACGACAGGGTGTCGGGCTATGGCTACACCTTC.

The chain employs TRBV5-4 and TRBJ2-3, with 10 bases fitting TRBD2. CDR3 size: 16 residues. V gave up 1 base and J gave up 6 bases; unmatched junction bases: 8. The germline gives CDR1 SGHNT, CDR2 YYREEE (reference sequence). This CDR3 is CASSLTSGGAGDTQYF. For the CDR3, the DNA is TGTGCCAGCAGCTTGACAAGCGGGGGGGCAGGGGATACGCAGTATTTT.

The chain carries TRBV6-5 and TRBJ2-3, with D maybe TRBD2 (7 bases). The length of the CDR3 is 13 residues. Germline CDR1 is MNHEY and CDR2 is SVGAGI. Trimming cost V 8 bases and J 6 bases, with 15 bases left between them. CDR3 nucleotide sequence: TGTGCCAGCCGGGGGGCCCTAGGGGATACGCAGTATTTT. This translates into CASRGALGDTQYF.

This chain links TRBV6-5 with TRBJ2-1; 11 positions match TRBD2. V lost 6 bases, J lost 5 bases, and 3 bases stayed unmatched. The CDR3 spans 14 residues. Germline-derived CDR1 and CDR2 are MNHEY and SVGAGI. The chain's CDR3 is CASSRLAGNNEQFF. The CDR3 region has the DNA TGTGCCAGCAGCCGACTAGCGGGGAACAATGAGCAGTTCTTC.

The chain recombines TRBV30 with TRBJ1-1, with D possibly matching TRBD1 (5 bases). Germline lookup yields CDR1 GTSNPN and CDR2 SVGIG (reference sequence). The CDR3 sequence is 12 residues long. CDR3 loop: CARGTGNTEAFF. DNA for the CDR3: TGTGCACGCGGGACGGGGAACACTGAAGCTTTCTTT. Combining the CDR3 with reference TRBV30 and TRBJ1-1 gives the whole variable domain SQTIHQWPATLVQPVGSPLSLECTVEGTSNPNLYWYRQAAGRGLQLLFYSVGIGQISSEVPQNLSASRPQDRQFILSSKKLLLSDSGFYLCARGTGNTEAFFGQGTRLTVV.

The genes are TRBV27 and TRBJ2-3; 7 bases fit TRBD2. With V trimmed by 3 bases and J by 4 bases, 7 bases remained unmatched. CDR3 length equals 15 residues. Per germline, CDR1 MNHEY and CDR2 SMNVEV (reference sequence). CDR3 loop: CASSLSRETSDTQYF. CDR3 coding DNA: TGTGCCAGCAGTTTGTCGCGGGAGACATCAGATACGCAGTATTTT.

In its sample, this clone was seen once. V gene TRBV5-4 combines with J gene TRBJ2-3, with TRBD1 matching over 7 bases. After removal of 3 bases from V and 5 bases from J, the junction contained 15 bases not matched to a gene. This CDR3 has 17 residues. Germline V CDR1 and CDR2: SGHNT, YYREEE (reference sequence). The DNA of the CDR3 is TGTGCCAGCAGCTCGCCACAGACAGGGAGTCTCGGAGATACGCAGTATTTT. Its translation: CASSSPQTGSLGDTQYF.

V and J are TRBV18 and TRBJ2-1; 10 nucleotides agree with TRBD2. This CDR3 comprises 17 residues. The J segment lost 7 bases and the V segment lost 5 bases, leaving 14 bases of the junction unmatched. Germline V lookup: CDR1 KGHSH, CDR2 LQKENI. The CDR3 sequence: CASSFYGLAATRNEQFF. The CDR3 DNA follows: TGTGCCAGCTCATTTTATGGACTAGCGGCCACCCGGAATGAGCAGTTCTTC.

V is TRBV7-6 and J is TRBJ2-7, with a tentative D call TRBD2 (6 bases). Germline V lookup: CDR1 SGHVS, CDR2 FNYEAQ. V shed 1 base and J shed 2 bases, with 9 bases lying between them. This CDR3 is 14 amino acids long. The CDR3 DNA reads TGTGCCAGCAGCTTAGACGGGACTCCCTACGAGCAGTACTTC. Its translation: CASSLDGTPYEQYF.

The V call is TRBV28, the J call TRBJ2-1; 10 bases map to TRBD1. V was clipped by 0 bases and J by 5 bases; unmatched bases: 7. Germline values: CDR1 MDHEN, CDR2 SYDVKM. The CDR3 consists of 17 residues. The CDR3 DNA reads as TGTGCCAGCAGTTTATGGAAGGGACAGGGGTCTGACAATGAGCAGTTCTTC. It encodes CASSLWKGQGSDNEQFF.

The rearrangement joins TRBV24-1 to TRBJ2-3; TRBD2 is a possible D gene (6 bases). Germline-derived CDR1 and CDR2 are KGHDR and SFDVKD. Trimming took 5 bases from V and 0 from J, leaving 20 bases between them. CDR3 length: 18 residues. The CDR3, as DNA: TGTGCCACCAGTGGCCGCCCCGGGACTTCGCCTAGCACAGATACGCAGTATTTT. Protein sequence: CATSGRPGTSPSTDTQYF.

The chain employs TRBV19 and TRBJ2-2; D call uncertain. From germline, CDR1 is LNHDA and CDR2 SQIVND (reference sequence). The V end lost 7 bases, the J end lost 3 bases, and 15 bases lay between the germline ends. This CDR3 is 15 amino acids long. CDR3 protein: CASTSLAGYTGELFF. The CDR3 DNA reads TGTGCCAGTACCTCCCTGGCAGGATACACCGGGGAGCTGTTTTTT.

This chain uses TRBV7-2 with TRBJ2-5; TRBD2 matches 8 bases. The CDR3 covers 16 residues. Germline CDR1 and CDR2: SGHTA and FQGNSA. J gave up 0 bases and V 3 bases, and 6 bases lay outside the gene matches. The CDR3 DNA reads as TGTGCCAGCAGCTTCGGGGGGGGATCGTACCAAGAGACCCAGTACTTC. This sequence encodes CASSFGGGSYQETQYF. Looking up the rest from reference TRBV7-2 and TRBJ2-5 gives the full variable domain: GAGVSQSPSNKVTEKGKDVELRCDPISGHTALYWYRQSLGQGLEFLIYFQGNSAPDKSGLPSDRFSAERTGGSVSTLTIQRTQQEDSAVYLCASSFGGGSYQETQYFGPGTRLLVL.

The V call is TRBV6-6, the J call TRBJ2-1, with TRBD2 identical over 12 bases. The CDR3 has 15 residues. V was pared by 5 bases and J by 5 bases, with 4 bases of the junction left unmatched. Looked up from germline, CDR1 is MNHNY and CDR2 is SVGAGI (reference sequence). CDR3: CASSPSGGANNEQFF. The DNA of the CDR3 is TGTGCCAGCAGTCCTAGCGGGGGGGCTAACAATGAGCAGTTCTTC.

The V and J genes are TRBV3-1 (or the pseudogene TRBV3-2) and TRBJ2-1, with TRBD2 identical over 11 bases. Germline lookup yields CDR1 LGHDT and CDR2 YNNKEL (reference sequence). The CDR3 is 15 amino acids. J was trimmed by 6 bases and V by 3 bases; bases with no gene match: 4. DNA of the CDR3: TGTGCCAGCAGCCAGTTAGCGGGGGGGCCCAATGAGCAGTTCTTC. Translated: CASSQLAGGPNEQFF.

CDR3 sequence (DNA): TGTGCCAGCAGCTCCCTGGGCATATACGACTACAATGAGCAGTTCTTC. It encodes CASSSLGIYDYNEQFF. V gene TRBV7-8 combines with J gene TRBJ2-1; no clear D. Trimming removed 4 bases at V and 3 bases at J, with 16 bases between. CDR3 length: 16 amino acids. CDR1 and CDR2 (germline): SGHVS, FQNEAQ.

The CDR3 sequence is CASSVGLAGGPPEQYF. The CDR3 DNA reads TGTGCCAGCAGCGTAGGGCTAGCGGGAGGCCCGCCGGAGCAGTACTTC. The chain recombines TRBV9 with TRBJ2-7; TRBD2 matches at 11 bases. V lost 0 bases, J lost 7 bases, and 9 bases stayed unmatched. This CDR3 contains 16 residues. Germline CDR1 and CDR2: SGDLS and YYNGEE.

The J gene is TRBJ2-3, the V gene TRBV11-3, with TRBD2 identical over 9 bases. V lost 2 bases and J lost 1; bases outside the gene matches: 1. The germline V gene encodes CDR1 SGHNT and CDR2 YENEEA. CDR3 length: 15 residues. As DNA, the CDR3 is TGTGCCAGCAGCTTAATAGCGGGGGGCACAGATACGCAGTATTTT. This gives the protein CASSLIAGGTDTQYF.

The chain is built from TRBV5-1 and TRBJ2-6; TRBD1 matches at 10 bases. Germline CDR1 is SGHRS and CDR2 is YFSETQ. J lost 0 bases, V lost 0 bases, and 3 bases had no gene match. This CDR3 has 18 amino acids. This CDR3 reads CASSLEGTGASGANVLTF. CDR3 bases: TGCGCCAGCAGCTTGGAAGGGACAGGGGCCTCTGGGGCCAACGTCCTGACTTTC.

The CDR3 here is CASSGSKEDEQFF. CDR3 DNA: TGTGCCAGTAGTGGGTCAAAAGAGGATGAGCAGTTCTTC. The chain combines TRBV19 with TRBJ2-1, with D uncertain. Between the trimmed V and J ends, which lost 5 bases and 8 bases, there was a span of 13 bases. CDR1 is LNHDA and CDR2 is SQIVND in the germline V gene (reference sequence). The CDR3 totals 13 residues.

The rearrangement links TRBV29-1 to TRBJ2-5; 13 bases align to TRBD2. After removal of 5 bases from V and 0 bases from J, the junction contained 3 bases not matched to a gene. CDR3 length: 15 amino acids. Germline V CDR1 and CDR2: SQVTM, ANQGSEA. CDR3 bases: TGCAGCGTTACGGGACTAGCGGGGAACCAAGAGACCCAGTACTTC. This sequence encodes CSVTGLAGNQETQYF.

The chain recombines TRBV6-5 with TRBJ2-3, with 7 bases fitting TRBD2. With 8 bases clipped from V and 1 base from J, the junction kept 6 bases outside the gene matches. The CDR3 length is 14 residues. CDR1 MNHEY and CDR2 SVGAGI come from the germline V gene. DNA of the CDR3: TGTGCCAGCGAGGAAAGCGGGGGCACAGATACGCAGTATTTT. Translation gives CASEESGGTDTQYF.

V is TRBV7-2 and J is TRBJ2-6; the D is unclear. Per the germline V gene, CDR1 is SGHTA and CDR2 is FQGNSA. Between the trimmed V and J ends, which lost 6 bases and 0 bases, there was a span of 9 bases. This CDR3 is built from 15 residues. CDR3 amino acids: CASSRDVSGANVLTF. CDR3 nucleotide sequence: TGTGCCAGCAGTCGAGATGTCTCTGGGGCCAACGTCCTGACTTTC.

CDR3 in DNA: TGTGCCAGCAGCTTAGGGACTAGCAGTATCCATGAGCAGTTCTTC. It codes for CASSLGTSSIHEQFF. V gene TRBV5-6 combines with J gene TRBJ2-1, with TRBD2 matching 9 bases. CDR3 length: 15 amino acids. Germline CDR1 reads SGHDT; CDR2 reads YYEEEE. V lost 2 bases to trimming and J lost 8 bases; unmatched junction nucleotides: 8.

J is TRBJ2-7 and V is TRBV7-8; D remains ambiguous. Germline CDR1 and CDR2: SGHVS and FQNEAQ. CDR3 length equals 15 residues. The V end lost 1 base, the J end lost 2 bases, and 12 bases lay between the germline ends. Written as DNA, the CDR3 is TGTGCCAGCAGCTTAGACAGAAGCATCCCCTACGAGCAGTACTTC. Protein: CASSLDRSIPYEQYF.

Concerning this clone itself: Because it lacks the conserved phenylalanine or tryptophan at the end, this CDR3 is likely a read error. The DNA is omitted, as the CDR3 cannot be located on it reliably, and the CDR3 follows TCRdb's listing. The rearrangement links TRBV20-1 to TRBJ1-2. The CDR3 numbers 10 amino acids, ends counted. The germline CDR1 and CDR2 sequences are DFQATT and SNEGSKA (reference sequence). This CDR3 reads CSARDGMPGI.

This clone has a handful of counts. The chain uses TRBV5-5 and TRBJ1-5, with TRBD1 matching 7 bases. V trimming: 4 bases; J trimming: 0 bases; junction bases outside the gene matches: 16. The CDR3 length is 19 residues. Germline V gene data show CDR1 as SGHKS and CDR2 as YYEKEE (reference sequence). CDR3 coding DNA: TGTGCCAGCAGCCTACGACTGACAGGGCCAAGCTCTAGCAATCAGCCCCAGCATTTT. Protein product: CASSLRLTGPSSSNQPQHF. The variable domain in full, completed from reference TRBV5-5 and TRBJ1-5, reads DAGVTQSPTHLIKTRGQQVTLRCSPISGHKSVSWYQQVLGQGPQFIFQYYEKEERGRGNFPDRFSARQFPNYSSELNVNALLLGDSALYLCASSLRLTGPSSSNQPQHFGDGTRLSIL.

This chain joins TRBV27 and TRBJ2-1, with D possibly matching TRBD2 (5 bases). There are 15 residues in the CDR3. Deletions cut 4 bases from V and 14 bases from J, with 24 bases between. The germline gives CDR1 MNHEY, CDR2 SMNVEV (reference sequence). CDR3 amino acids: CASSSFTRLRERKFF. The CDR3 bases are TGTGCCAGCAGTTCCTTCACCCGGTTAAGGGAGAGAAAGTTCTTC.

This sequence joins TRBV4-2 and TRBJ1-2, with 7 bases that match TRBD1. CDR3 size: 14 residues. Germline lookup yields CDR1 LGHNA and CDR2 YNFKEQ. J gave up 5 bases and V 4 bases, and 7 bases lay outside the gene matches. CDR3 bases: TGTGCCAGCAGCCTAACCGGGACAGCTTATGGCTACACCTTC. Translation: CASSLTGTAYGYTF.